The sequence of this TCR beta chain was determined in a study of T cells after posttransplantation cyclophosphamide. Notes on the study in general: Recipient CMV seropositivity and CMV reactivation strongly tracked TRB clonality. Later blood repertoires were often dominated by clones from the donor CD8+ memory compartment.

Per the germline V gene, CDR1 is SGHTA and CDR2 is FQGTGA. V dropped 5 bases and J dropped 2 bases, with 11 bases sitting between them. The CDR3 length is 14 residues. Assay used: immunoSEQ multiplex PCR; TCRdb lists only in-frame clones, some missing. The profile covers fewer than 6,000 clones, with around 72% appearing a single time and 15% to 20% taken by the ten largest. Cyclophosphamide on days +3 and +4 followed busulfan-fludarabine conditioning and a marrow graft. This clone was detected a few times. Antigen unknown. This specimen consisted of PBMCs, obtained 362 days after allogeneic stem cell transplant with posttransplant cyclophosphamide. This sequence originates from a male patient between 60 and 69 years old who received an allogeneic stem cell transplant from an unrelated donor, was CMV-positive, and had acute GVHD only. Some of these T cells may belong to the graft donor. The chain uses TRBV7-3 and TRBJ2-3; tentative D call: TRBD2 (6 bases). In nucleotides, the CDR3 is TGTGCCAGCAGCCGGGACTCTGCCACAGATACGCAGTATTTT. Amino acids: CASSRDSATDTQYF.